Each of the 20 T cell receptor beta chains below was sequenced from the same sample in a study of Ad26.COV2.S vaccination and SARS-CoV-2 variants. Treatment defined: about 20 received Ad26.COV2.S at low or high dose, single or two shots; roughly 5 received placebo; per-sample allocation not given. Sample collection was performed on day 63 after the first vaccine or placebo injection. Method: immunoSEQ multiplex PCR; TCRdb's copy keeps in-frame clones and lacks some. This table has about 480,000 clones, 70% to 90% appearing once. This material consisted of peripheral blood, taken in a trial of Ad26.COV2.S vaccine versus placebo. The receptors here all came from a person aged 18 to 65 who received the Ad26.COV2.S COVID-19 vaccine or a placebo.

Here the CDR3 DNA reads TGTGCCAGCAGGGGGGACAGGGGCTACGAGCAGTACTTC. It translates to CASRGDRGYEQYF. V gene TRBV6-5 combines with J gene TRBJ2-7; 10 bases line up with TRBD1. CDR3 size: 13 residues. Germline values: CDR1 MNHEY, CDR2 SVGAGI. The V segment lost 6 bases and the J segment 3 bases; nucleotides outside the gene matches: 2.

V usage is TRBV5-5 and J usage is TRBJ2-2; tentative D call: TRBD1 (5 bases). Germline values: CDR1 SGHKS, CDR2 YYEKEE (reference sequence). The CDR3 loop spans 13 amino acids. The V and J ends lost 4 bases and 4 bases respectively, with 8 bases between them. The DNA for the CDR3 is TGTGCCAGCAGCCCCAGGGTCACCGGGGAGCTGTTTTTT. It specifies CASSPRVTGELFF.

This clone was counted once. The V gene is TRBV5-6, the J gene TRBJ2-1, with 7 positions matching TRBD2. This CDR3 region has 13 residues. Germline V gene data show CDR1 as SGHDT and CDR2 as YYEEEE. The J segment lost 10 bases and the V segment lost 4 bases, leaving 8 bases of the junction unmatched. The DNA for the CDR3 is TGTGCCAGCAGCCGTAAACTAGCGAGCGAGCAGTTCTTC. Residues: CASSRKLASEQFF.

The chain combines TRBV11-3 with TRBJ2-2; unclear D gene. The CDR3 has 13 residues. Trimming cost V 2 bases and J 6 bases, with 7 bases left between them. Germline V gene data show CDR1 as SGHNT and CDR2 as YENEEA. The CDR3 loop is CASSLYRSGELFF. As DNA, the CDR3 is TGTGCCAGCAGCTTATACCGATCCGGGGAGCTGTTTTTT.

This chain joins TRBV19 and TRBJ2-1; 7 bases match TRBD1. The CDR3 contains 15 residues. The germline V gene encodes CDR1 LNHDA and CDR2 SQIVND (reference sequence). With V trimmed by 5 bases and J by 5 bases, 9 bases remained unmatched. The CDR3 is CASSLRQGIHNEQFF. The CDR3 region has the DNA TGTGCCAGTAGTTTGCGACAGGGTATCCACAATGAGCAGTTCTTC. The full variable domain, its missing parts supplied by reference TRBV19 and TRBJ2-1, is DGGITQSPKYLFRKEGQNVTLSCEQNLNHDAMYWYRQDPGQGLRLIYYSQIVNDFQKGDIAEGYSVSREKKESFPLTVTSAQKNPTAFYLCASSLRQGIHNEQFFGPGTRLTVL.

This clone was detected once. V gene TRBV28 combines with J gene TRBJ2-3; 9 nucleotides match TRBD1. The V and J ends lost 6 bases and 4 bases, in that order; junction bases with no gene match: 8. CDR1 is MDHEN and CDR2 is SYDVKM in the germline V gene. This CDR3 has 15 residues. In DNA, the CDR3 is TGTGCCAGCAGCCGGGACAGGGTCAGGGCAGATACGCAGTATTTT. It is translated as CASSRDRVRADTQYF.

CDR3 DNA sequence: TGTGCCACCAGTGATTTTGCGGGTTTAGATACGCAGTATTTT. This codes for CATSDFAGLDTQYF. The V and J genes are TRBV24-1 and TRBJ2-3, with D possibly matching TRBD2 (5 bases). The ends were cut back, 1 base at V and 5 bases at J, with 9 bases in the middle. Germline V gene lookup returns CDR1 KGHDR and CDR2 SFDVKD. The length of the CDR3 is 14 residues.

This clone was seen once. This CDR3 is CATSSRDVDNTEAFF. DNA of the CDR3: TGTGCCACCAGCAGTCGTGATGTCGACAACACTGAAGCTTTCTTT. This rearrangement joins TRBV15 to TRBJ1-1; D not certain. CDR3 length equals 15 residues. Germline V gene sequence: CDR1 LNHNV, CDR2 YYDKDF (reference sequence). V lost 3 bases and J 2 bases, leaving 13 bases between the germline ends.

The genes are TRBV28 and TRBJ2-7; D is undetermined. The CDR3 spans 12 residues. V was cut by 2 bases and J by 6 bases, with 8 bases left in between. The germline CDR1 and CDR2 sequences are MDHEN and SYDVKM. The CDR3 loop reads CASSLSMGEQYF. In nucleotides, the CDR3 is TGTGCCAGCAGTTTAAGCATGGGCGAGCAGTACTTC. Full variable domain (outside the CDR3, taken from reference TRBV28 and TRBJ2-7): DVKVTQSSRYLVKRTGEKVFLECVQDMDHENMFWYRQDPGLGLRLIYFSYDVKMKEKGDIPEGYSVSREKKERFSLILESASTNQTSMYLCASSLSMGEQYFGPGTRLTVT.

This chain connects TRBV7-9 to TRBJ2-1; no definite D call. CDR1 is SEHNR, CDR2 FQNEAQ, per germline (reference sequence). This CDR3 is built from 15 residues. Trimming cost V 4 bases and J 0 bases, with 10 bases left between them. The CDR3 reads CASSSGESSYNEQFF. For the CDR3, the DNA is TGTGCCAGCAGCTCAGGCGAGAGCTCCTACAATGAGCAGTTCTTC. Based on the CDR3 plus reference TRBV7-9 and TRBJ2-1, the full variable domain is DTGVSQNPRHKITKRGQNVTFRCDPISEHNRLYWYRQTLGQGPEFLTYFQNEAQLEKSRLLSDRFSAERPKGSFSTLEIQRTEQGDSAMYLCASSSGESSYNEQFFGPGTRLTVL.

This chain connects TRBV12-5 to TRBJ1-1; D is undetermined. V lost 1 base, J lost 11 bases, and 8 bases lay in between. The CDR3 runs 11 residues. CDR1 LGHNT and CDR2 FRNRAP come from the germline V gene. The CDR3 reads CASGLEVAAFF. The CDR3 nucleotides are TGTGCTAGTGGTTTGGAGGTAGCTGCTTTCTTT. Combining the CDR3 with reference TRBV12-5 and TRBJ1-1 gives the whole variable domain DARVTQTPRHKVTEMGQEVTMRCQPILGHNTVFWYRQTMMQGLELLAYFRNRAPLDDSGMPKDRFSAEMPDATLATLKIQPSEPRDSAVYFCASGLEVAAFFGQGTRLTVV.

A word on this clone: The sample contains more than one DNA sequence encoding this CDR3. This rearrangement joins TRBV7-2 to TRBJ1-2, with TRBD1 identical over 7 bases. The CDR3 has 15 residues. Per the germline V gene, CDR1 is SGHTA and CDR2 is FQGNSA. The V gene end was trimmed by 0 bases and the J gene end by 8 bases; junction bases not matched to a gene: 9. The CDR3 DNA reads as TGTGCCAGCAGCTTAGCGTGGCAGGGGGATCTCGGCTACACCTTC. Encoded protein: CASSLAWQGDLGYTF.

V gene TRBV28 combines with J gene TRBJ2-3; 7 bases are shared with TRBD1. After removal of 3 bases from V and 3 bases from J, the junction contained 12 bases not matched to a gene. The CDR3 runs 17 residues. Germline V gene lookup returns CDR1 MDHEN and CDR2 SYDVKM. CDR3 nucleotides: TGTGCCAGCAGTTTCCCCTCGACAGGGCCAAATACAGATACGCAGTATTTT. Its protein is CASSFPSTGPNTDTQYF.

This CDR3 is CAISQTQGGGEQYF. The CDR3 nucleotides read TGTGCCATCAGTCAGACCCAAGGGGGAGGCGAGCAGTACTTC. The V gene is TRBV10-3, the J gene TRBJ2-7, with D perhaps matching TRBD1 or TRBD2 (6 bases each). V lost 5 bases and J lost 6, with 17 bases in between. This CDR3 has 14 amino acids. The germline gives CDR1 ENHRY, CDR2 SYGVKD.

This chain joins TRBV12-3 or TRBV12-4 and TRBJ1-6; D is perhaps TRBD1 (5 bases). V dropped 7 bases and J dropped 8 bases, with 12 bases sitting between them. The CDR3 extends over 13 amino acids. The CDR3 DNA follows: TGTGCCAGCACCCTCCGGGGGGATTCACCCCTCCACTTT. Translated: CASTLRGDSPLHF.

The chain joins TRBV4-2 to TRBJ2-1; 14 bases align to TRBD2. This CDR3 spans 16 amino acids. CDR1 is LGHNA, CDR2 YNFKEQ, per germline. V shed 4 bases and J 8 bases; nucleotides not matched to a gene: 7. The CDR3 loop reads CASSLPGLAGAYEQFF. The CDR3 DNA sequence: TGTGCCAGCAGCCTACCGGGACTAGCGGGAGCATATGAGCAGTTCTTC.

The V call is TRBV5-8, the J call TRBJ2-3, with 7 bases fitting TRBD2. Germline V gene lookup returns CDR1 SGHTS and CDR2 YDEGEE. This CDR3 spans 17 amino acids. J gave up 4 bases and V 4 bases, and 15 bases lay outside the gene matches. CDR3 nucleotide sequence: TGTGCCAGCAGCAGGGCATGGGCGGGAGCAGCCCCAGATACGCAGTATTTT. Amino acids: CASSRAWAGAAPDTQYF.

The CDR3: CASSSTTGRRNTEAFF. In DNA form, the CDR3 reads TGTGCCAGCAGCTCCACGACGGGACGGCGGAACACTGAAGCTTTCTTT. V usage is TRBV7-2 and J usage is TRBJ1-1; tentative D call: TRBD1 (5 bases). CDR1 SGHTA and CDR2 FQGNSA come from the germline V gene. This CDR3 has 16 residues. The V end lost 4 bases, the J end lost 1 base, and 16 bases lay between the germline ends.

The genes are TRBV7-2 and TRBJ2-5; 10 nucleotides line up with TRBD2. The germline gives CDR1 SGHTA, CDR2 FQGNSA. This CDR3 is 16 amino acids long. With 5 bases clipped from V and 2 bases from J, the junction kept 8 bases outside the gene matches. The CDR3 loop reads CASSTTGLAVQETQYF. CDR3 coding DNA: TGTGCCAGCAGCACAACAGGACTAGCGGTTCAAGAGACCCAGTACTTC.

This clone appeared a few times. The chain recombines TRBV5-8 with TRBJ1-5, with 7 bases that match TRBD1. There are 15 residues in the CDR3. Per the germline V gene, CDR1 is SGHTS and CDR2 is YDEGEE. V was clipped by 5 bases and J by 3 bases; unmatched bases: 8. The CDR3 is CASSSGQLYNQPQHF. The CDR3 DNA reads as TGTGCCAGCAGTTCGGGACAGCTGTACAATCAGCCCCAGCATTTT. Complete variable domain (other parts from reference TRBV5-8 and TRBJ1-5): EAGVTQSPTHLIKTRGQQATLRCSPISGHTSVYWYQQALGLGLQFLLWYDEGEERNRGNFPPRFSGRQFPNYSSELNVNALELEDSALYLCASSSGQLYNQPQHFGDGTRLSIL.